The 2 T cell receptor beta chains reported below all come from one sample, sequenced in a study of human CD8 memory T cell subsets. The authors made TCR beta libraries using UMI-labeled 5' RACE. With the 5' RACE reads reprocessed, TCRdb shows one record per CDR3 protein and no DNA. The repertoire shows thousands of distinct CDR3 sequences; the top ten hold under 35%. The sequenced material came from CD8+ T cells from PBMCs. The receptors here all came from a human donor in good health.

The CDR3 loop reads CASSQRLVLDEKLFF. The chain carries TRBV5-5 and TRBJ1-4. Per the germline V gene, CDR1 is SGHKS and CDR2 is YYEKEE (reference sequence). The CDR3 totals 15 residues.

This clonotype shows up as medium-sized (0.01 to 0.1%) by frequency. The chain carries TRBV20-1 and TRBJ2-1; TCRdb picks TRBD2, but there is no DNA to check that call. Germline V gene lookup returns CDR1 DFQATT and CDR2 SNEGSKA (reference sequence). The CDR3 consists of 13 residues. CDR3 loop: CSVRAGDYNEQFF.